Listed here are 5 T cell receptor beta chains from one sample, sequenced in a study of CD8+CD57+ T cells in acquired aplastic anemia. Profiling of TCR beta VDJ combinations and CDR3 sequences used genomic DNA as template. From the reads, TCRdb called clonotypes with MiXCR, one entry per CDR3 protein. The sample carries 150,000 or so distinct CDR3 sequences, more than 45% recorded once. Those patients picked for sequencing had displayed CD8+CD57+ cell expansion on flow cytometry. What was sequenced was sorted CD4+, CD8+, or CD8+CD57+ T cells (not recorded which) from PBMCs. The receptors were sampled from a human donor with aplastic anemia.

The chain recombines TRBV18 with TRBJ1-2; D ambiguous. V lost 3 bases, J lost 6 bases, and 14 bases lay in between. This CDR3 has 14 residues. Germline V gene data show CDR1 as KGHSH and CDR2 as LQKENI. CDR3 DNA: TGTGCCAGCTCACCCCCGGGAAGGGTGGATGGCTACACCTTC. Encoded protein: CASSPPGRVDGYTF.

This chain joins TRBV2 and TRBJ1-5, with D uncertain. Germline assignment: CDR1 SNHLY and CDR2 FYNNEI. This CDR3 contains 15 residues. V gave up 1 base and J gave up 7 bases, with 14 bases separating them. The DNA for the CDR3 is TGTGCCAGCAGTGAAGACATTGGTGCGGCCCAGCCCCAGCATTTT. This translates into CASSEDIGAAQPQHF.

A few counts support this clonotype. The rearrangement links TRBV20-1 to TRBJ1-2; maybe TRBD1 (5 bases). V shed 3 bases and J shed 7 bases, with 12 bases lying between them. This CDR3 is 12 amino acids long. The germline CDR1 and CDR2 sequences are DFQATT and SNEGSKA (reference sequence). As DNA, the CDR3 is TGCAGTGCTAGCCCTGGGGGTGGTGGCTACACCTTC. Translated: CSASPGGGGYTF.

On this clonotype: One junction end disagrees with the germline gene, perhaps due to a read error. This chain joins TRBV7-6 and TRBJ2-5; TRBD1 might be the D (6 bases). The length of the CDR3 is 13 residues. CDR1 SGHVS and CDR2 FNYEAQ come from the germline V gene. CDR3 sequence: CASSRQVQENQYF. The CDR3, as DNA: TGTGCCAGCAGCCGACAGGTCCAAGAGAACCAGTACTTC.

The chain combines TRBV2 with TRBJ2-7; no clear D. From germline, CDR1 is SNHLY and CDR2 FYNNEI. This CDR3 spans 13 amino acids. V lost 6 bases and J 6 bases, leaving 15 bases between the germline ends. The CDR3 protein is CASRKGERGEQYF. The CDR3 DNA reads as TGTGCCAGCAGAAAGGGCGAGAGAGGCGAGCAGTACTTC.